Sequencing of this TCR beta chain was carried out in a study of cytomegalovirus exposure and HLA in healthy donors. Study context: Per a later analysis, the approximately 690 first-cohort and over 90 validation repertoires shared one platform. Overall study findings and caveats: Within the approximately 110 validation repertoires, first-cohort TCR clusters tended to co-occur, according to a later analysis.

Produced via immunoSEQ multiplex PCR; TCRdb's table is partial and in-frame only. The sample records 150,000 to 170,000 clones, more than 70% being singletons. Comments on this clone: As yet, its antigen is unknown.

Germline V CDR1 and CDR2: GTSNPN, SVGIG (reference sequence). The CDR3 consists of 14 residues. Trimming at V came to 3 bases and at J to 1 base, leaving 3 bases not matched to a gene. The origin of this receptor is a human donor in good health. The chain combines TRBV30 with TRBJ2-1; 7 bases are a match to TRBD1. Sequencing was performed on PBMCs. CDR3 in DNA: TGTGCCTGGAGGGACAGGTTATCCTACAATGAGCAGTTCTTC. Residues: CAWRDRLSYNEQFF.